This TCR beta chain stems from a study of blood T cell repertoires in COVID-19. The table lists this clone with many counts. Sequenced by immunoSEQ multiplex PCR; TCRdb stores in-frame clones only, minus some. The sample carries roughly 110,000 clones, about 80% recorded once. From germline, CDR1 is SNHLY and CDR2 FYNNEI. The CDR3 totals 17 residues. Trimming took 6 bases from V and 12 from J; bases not matched to a gene: 18. Sequencing was carried out using peripheral blood. The rearrangement joins TRBV2 to TRBJ1-6, with 9 bases lining up with TRBD1. This clonotype was sampled from a man aged 70 or older with acute or convalescent COVID-19. The CDR3 region is CASRDPFGDREGVPLHF. As DNA, the CDR3 is TGTGCCAGCAGGGATCCTTTTGGGGACAGGGAAGGGGTACCCCTCCACTTT.